This TCR beta chain was captured by sequencing in a study of identical twins. Template switching, a step in the protocol, added a universal primer site, and cDNA carried unique molecular identifiers. TCRdb used MiXCR to reprocess the 5' RACE reads, holding one entry per CDR3 protein. Of 1.5 million to 2 million distinct CDR3 sequences in the sample, about 30% are singletons; the top ten hold approximately 0.29%. Points from the study as a whole: The authors noted that invariant MAIT and iNKT cells could partly confound zero-insertion analyses.

This clonotype was recorded a few times. Its antigen remains unknown. The CDR3 totals 17 residues. The ends were cut back, 5 bases at V and 4 bases at J, with 23 bases in the middle. Germline V lookup: CDR1 SGHNT, CDR2 YENEEA. The V and J genes are TRBV11-3 and TRBJ1-2; the D is unclear. This receptor was obtained from a newborn girl in good health. Sequenced: cord blood. CDR3 protein: CASSQRHPTPLGYGYTF. The CDR3 DNA is TGTGCCAGCAGCCAACGGCATCCTACCCCACTAGGCTATGGCTACACCTTC.